The entry that follows covers one TCR beta chain sequence. The sample is drawn from a study of blood T cell repertoires in COVID-19. Whole-study context: The origin of the acute and convalescent COVID-19 samples was the United States, Italy and Spain. The cDNA or gDNA used as material had been derived from T cells, B-cell-depleted T cells, or PBMCs.

Authors' analysis steps: It was from reference gene primer amplification that nucleated cell counts were estimated. Assay: immunoSEQ multiplex PCR; the TCRdb copy retains only in-frame clones and omits some. D and trimming were read from the DNA, whereas the V and J calls and clone size are those reported in that table. The data contain roughly 250,000 clones, about 88% of them singletons. Germline V gene lookup returns CDR1 SGHRS and CDR2 YFSETQ. The V segment lost 4 bases and the J segment 2 bases; nucleotides outside the gene matches: 8. The CDR3 runs to 15 residues. This receptor was taken from a woman in her thirties or forties who had recovered from COVID-19. Sequenced sample: peripheral blood. The rearrangement links TRBV5-1 to TRBJ2-7, with 8 bases matching TRBD1. CDR3 nucleotides: TGCGCCAGCAGCCCCGGCCGGACAGGGCCCTACGAGCAGTACTTC. Translated: CASSPGRTGPYEQYF.